A selection of T cell receptor beta chains follows, all from one sample in a study of blood T cell repertoires in COVID-19. The repertoire was sequenced with immunoSEQ multiplex PCR; TCRdb's copy has only in-frame clones and lacks some. The sample comprises 250,000 to 350,000 clones, more than 85% of which are singletons, and around a sixth rests with the top ten. Sequenced: PBMCs or T cells enriched from blood (not recorded which). The receptors originated from a young woman who had recovered from COVID-19. CDR3s include the opening cysteine and the closing phenylalanine or tryptophan. The D gene is left open where the match is weak. The size entry is marked missing in some rows and otherwise reads once, few, many or a size class.

J gene	D gene	clone size	V gene	CDR3 length	CDR3 protein	CDR3 DNA
TRBJ2-5	NA	NA	TRBV2	14	CASRATPVEETQYF	TGTGCCAGCAGGGCGACACCGGTGGAAGAGACCCAGTACTTC
TRBJ1-4	NA	NA	TRBV5-3	18	CARSLEYALQTTNEKLFF	TGTGCCAGAAGCTTGGAGTACGCGTTGCAAACAACTAATGAAAAACTGTTTTTT
TRBJ1-5	TRBD1	NA	TRBV5-1	15	CASSMGQGAGQPQHF	TGCGCCAGCAGCATGGGACAGGGGGCCGGGCAGCCCCAGCATTTT
TRBJ2-5	NA	NA	TRBV12-3/TRBV12-4	13	CASSRGQRETQYF	TGTGCCAGCAGTAGAGGACAGAGAGAGACCCAGTACTTC
TRBJ2-7	TRBD2	NA	TRBV4-1	15	CASSQGGRASYEQYF	TGCGCCAGCAGCCAGGGCGGGAGGGCCTCCTACGAGCAGTACTTC
TRBJ1-2	TRBD1	NA	TRBV5-8	14	CASSLQGALYGYTF	TGTGCCAGCAGCTTGCAGGGGGCCCTTTATGGCTACACCTTC
TRBJ2-7	TRBD1	NA	TRBV28	16	CASSLGPGQGLHEQYF	TGTGCCAGCAGTTTAGGACCGGGACAGGGTTTACACGAGCAGTACTTC
TRBJ2-3	TRBD1	NA	TRBV7-9	15	CASSSGTASPDTQYF	TGTGCCAGCAGCTCCGGGACAGCGAGCCCAGATACGCAGTATTTT
TRBJ2-7	NA	NA	TRBV7-2	14	CASSPPGRFSEQYF	TGTGCCAGCAGCCCGCCGGGTCGGTTTTCCGAGCAGTACTTC
TRBJ2-2	TRBD1	NA	TRBV7-2	14	CASRRDRATGELFF	TGTGCCAGCAGACGGGACAGAGCCACCGGGGAGCTGTTTTTT
TRBJ2-3	NA	NA	TRBV19	15	CASSMWSGSTDTQYF	TGTGCCAGTAGTATGTGGAGCGGTTCCACAGATACGCAGTATTTT
TRBJ2-2	TRBD2	NA	TRBV28	15	CASTPSGGNTGELFF	TGTGCCAGCACCCCTAGCGGGGGGAACACCGGGGAGCTGTTTTTT
TRBJ2-3	TRBD2	once	TRBV10-3	17	CAISVGSSGPSTDTQYF	TGTGCCATCAGTGTTGGGTCTAGCGGGCCTAGCACAGATACGCAGTATTTT
TRBJ1-2	NA	NA	TRBV6-2/TRBV6-3	15	CASSRGPGVDYGYTF	TGTGCCAGCAGCCGAGGGCCAGGCGTGGACTATGGCTACACCTTC
TRBJ1-2	TRBD1	NA	TRBV5-8	14	CASSPGGQADGYTF	TGTGCCAGCAGCCCGGGGGGACAGGCGGATGGCTACACCTTC
TRBJ2-1	TRBD2	NA	TRBV2	15	CASSDDSGSNDEQFF	TGTGCCAGCAGTGATGATAGCGGGAGTAACGATGAGCAGTTCTTC
TRBJ1-4	TRBD1	NA	TRBV7-2	14	CASSPDRGNEKLFF	TGTGCCAGCAGCCCAGACAGGGGTAATGAAAAACTGTTTTTT
TRBJ2-2	TRBD1	NA	TRBV4-2	20	CASSPRSPGTGTKNTGELFF	TGTGCCAGCAGCCCTAGAAGTCCCGGGACAGGAACCAAGAACACCGGGGAGCTGTTTTTT
TRBJ2-5	NA	NA	TRBV29-1	13	CSVADGGQETQYF	TGCAGCGTTGCGGACGGGGGACAAGAGACCCAGTACTTC
TRBJ1-3	TRBD1	NA	TRBV5-1	16	CASSTGTASSGNTIYF	TGCGCCAGCAGCACAGGGACAGCGAGCTCTGGAAACACCATATATTTT
TRBJ2-7	NA	NA	TRBV3-1/TRBV3-2	12	CASSSGGYEQYF	TGTGCCAGCAGCTCCGGAGGGTACGAGCAGTACTTC
TRBJ2-1	TRBD2	NA	TRBV6-5	14	CASSYGAGNNEQFF	TGTGCCAGCAGTTACGGAGCGGGGAACAATGAGCAGTTCTTC
TRBJ1-6	NA	NA	TRBV2	16	CASSVAGTPYNSPLHF	TGTGCCAGCAGTGTCGCGGGGACCCCCTATAATTCACCCCTCCACTTT
TRBJ1-6	TRBD1	NA	TRBV28	13	CASREQGVSPLHF	TGTGCCAGCAGGGAACAGGGGGTTTCACCCCTCCACTTT
TRBJ1-1	NA	NA	TRBV28	15	CASTAPGPASTEAFF	TGTGCCAGCACTGCCCCAGGGCCAGCGAGCACTGAAGCTTTCTTT
TRBJ2-5	NA	NA	TRBV9	14	CASSPAARQETQYF	TGTGCCAGCAGCCCGGCGGCAAGGCAAGAGACCCAGTACTTC
TRBJ1-2	NA	NA	TRBV6-5	14	CASSYSKGDYGYTF	TGTGCCAGCAGTTACTCGAAAGGGGACTATGGCTACACCTTC
TRBJ2-7	TRBD2	NA	TRBV18	14	CASSPTSGGYEQYF	TGTGCCAGCTCACCAACTAGCGGAGGCTACGAGCAGTACTTC
TRBJ1-1	TRBD1	NA	TRBV24-1	16	CATSAPEQGGHTEAFF	TGTGCCACCAGTGCCCCCGAACAGGGGGGCCATACTGAAGCTTTCTTT
TRBJ2-3	TRBD2	NA	TRBV5-8	15	CASSPGFSGGLFGYF	TGTGCCAGCAGCCCCGGTTTTAGCGGGGGGTTATTTGGGTATTTT